A selection of T cell receptor beta chains follows, all from one sample in a study of T-cell reconstitution after alpha-beta-depleted transplantation in children. Each CDR3 protein gets one entry after TCRdb re-called the PCR reads with MiXCR. The table shows more than 400,000 distinct CDR3 sequences, with roughly two fifths occurring only once. Sequencing used PBMCs, obtained before TCRalphabeta/CD19-depleted stem cell transplant. The receptor source for this set is a girl aged 2 to 10 with aplastic anemia, due to receive a stem cell transplant. Each CDR3 is given with its conserved first and last residue. The D gene is left open where the match is weak. Size is omitted from some rows. Given values are once, few, many or a class for expanded clones.

V: TRBV18
D: .
length: 12
size: .
J: TRBJ2-5
DNA: TGTGCCAGCTCACAGCAGCAAGAGACCCAGTACTTC
CDR3: CASSQQQETQYF

V: TRBV15
D: .
length: 15
size: .
J: TRBJ2-1
DNA: TGTGCCACCAGCAGAGATGCGTCTAGCATTGGTGAGCAGTTCTTC
CDR3: CATSRDASSIGEQFF

V: TRBV6-5
D: TRBD2
length: 16
size: few
J: TRBJ2-1
DNA: TGTGCCAGCAGTTACGGAGCGGGAGGTACCTACAATGAGCAGTTCTTC
CDR3: CASSYGAGGTYNEQFF

V: TRBV5-8
D: TRBD2
length: 15
size: .
J: TRBJ2-7
DNA: TGTGCCAGCAGTCTGATCGCTAGCGGTACCTACGAGCAGTACTTC
CDR3: CASSLIASGTYEQYF

V: TRBV12-3/TRBV12-4
D: .
length: 13
size: many
J: TRBJ2-2
DNA: TGTGCCAGCAGTTCAGGGTACACCGGGGAGCTGTTTTTT
CDR3: CASSSGYTGELFF

V: TRBV7-9
D: .
length: 16
size: .
J: TRBJ2-5
DNA: TGTGCCAGCAGCCCTGGTGACAGTTGGGGAGTGGAGACCCAGTACTTC
CDR3: CASSPGDSWGVETQYF

V: TRBV29-1
D: .
length: 13
size: .
J: TRBJ2-1
DNA: TGCAGCGTTGCCCGGTCCTCCTACAATGAGCAGTTCTTC
CDR3: CSVARSSYNEQFF

V: TRBV20-1
D: TRBD1
length: 15
size: .
J: TRBJ2-7
DNA: TGCAGTGCTAGAGACCCAATACAGGGGTTCTACGAGCAGTACTTC
CDR3: CSARDPIQGFYEQYF

V: TRBV20-1
D: .
length: 13
size: once
J: TRBJ2-5
DNA: TGCAGTGCTAGTTCGCCGTTCCAAGAGACCCAGTACTTC
CDR3: CSASSPFQETQYF

V: TRBV4-1
D: TRBD1
length: 15
size: few
J: TRBJ1-1
DNA: TGCGCCAGCAGCCAGACAGGGGGGGTGAACACTGAAGCTTTCTTT
CDR3: CASSQTGGVNTEAFF

V: TRBV20-1
D: .
length: 14
size: few
J: TRBJ2-2
DNA: TGCAGTGCTAGCAACGAAGAAAACACCGGGGAGCTGTTTTTT
CDR3: CSASNEENTGELFF

V: TRBV5-1
D: TRBD1
length: 15
size: .
J: TRBJ2-1
DNA: TGCGCCAGCAGCGACCGGGACAGGGCACCCAATGAGCAGTTCTTC
CDR3: CASSDRDRAPNEQFF

V: TRBV7-9
D: .
length: 13
size: many
J: TRBJ2-1
DNA: TGTGCCAGCAGCCCTGAGCCTTACAATGAGCAGTTCTTC
CDR3: CASSPEPYNEQFF